This T cell receptor beta chain appears in the sequencing data of a study of PD-1 blockade in classical Hodgkin lymphoma. Study-wide findings and caveats: Relapsed/refractory patients reportedly had lower baseline diversity than newly diagnosed patients.

As regards this clone: The target antigen is unknown.

Repertoires were generated with immunoSEQ multiplex PCR, while TCRdb's copy carries only in-frame clones and drops some. The sample includes around 43,000 clones, roughly 93% seen only once; the top ten take under 5%. The CDR3 has 11 residues. Germline V gene data show CDR1 as SEHNR and CDR2 as FQNEAQ (reference sequence). The germline V and J ends were trimmed by 7 bases and 4 bases, with 5 bases remaining between them. Time point meaning: newly diagnosed, previously untreated cHL patient sample. Comparison PBMCs came from previously untreated, newly diagnosed classical Hodgkin lymphoma patients. The sequencing sample was made of peripheral blood mononuclear cells (PBMCs). The V gene is TRBV7-9, the J gene TRBJ2-1, with D unresolved. The receptor's source is a human donor with classical Hodgkin lymphoma. The CDR3 reads CASNPYNEQFF. CDR3 DNA: TGTGCCAGCAACCCTTACAATGAGCAGTTCTTC.